This TCR beta chain was recorded in a study of early T cells in non-severe SARS-CoV-2 infection. In the study overall: The chains were unpaired, and the sequenced material was bulk RNA from unsorted whole blood.

Germline V gene sequence: CDR1 WSHSY, CDR2 SAAADI. The CDR3 is made up of 15 amino acids. Trimming removed 3 bases at V and 4 bases at J, with 13 bases between. Study results and limitations: Matching with VDJdb favored anti-spike CD8 responses (missing private and CD4 specificities).

As to this clonotype: Its antigen remains unidentified.

As part of library construction, unique molecular identifiers were attached to individual cDNA molecules. One entry per CDR3 protein, called by TCRdb with MiXCR from the 5' RACE reads. This table holds around 53,000 distinct CDR3 sequences, 12% found once. The material sequenced was whole blood. The TCR sequence derives from an adult who was a healthcare worker with PCR-confirmed SARS-CoV-2 infection or an uninfected control (not recorded which). The chain couples TRBV10-2 to TRBJ2-1; D possibly corresponds to TRBD2 (6 bases). CDR3 DNA: TGCGCCAGCAGTGAATCTGGCGGGGTTTACAATGAGCAGTTCTTC. It translates to CASSESGGVYNEQFF.